This TCR beta chain was obtained from a study of a mutant IDH1 vaccine in newly diagnosed glioma. In the study overall: Once 4-6 weeks had passed after radiotherapy alone, vaccination started, or it started with temozolomide cycles. Averaging roughly 40 years of age, treated patients were about 60% male and approximately 40% female. Study-level points and caveats: Vaccination induced immune responses in about 93% of patients.

Germline trimming cut 4 bases from V and 3 bases from J; bases unmatched to any gene: 8. Germline loops: CDR1 LNHDA, CDR2 SQIVND (reference sequence). The CDR3 consists of 16 residues. The time point denotes: week 47, end of study. Each dose delivered 300 ug of mutant IDH1 20-mer peptide subcutaneously with imiquimod. With regard to this clone: What it binds is unknown.

Profiled with immunoSEQ multiplex PCR; TCRdb holds only in-frame clones, not every one. The data show some 62,000 clones, with about four fifths seen just once and 3.8% held by the top ten. The sequenced sample was PBMCs, obtained from a glioma patient whose treatment included an IDH1 peptide vaccine. This rearrangement joins TRBV19 to TRBJ1-5; TRBD1 matches 8 bases. This TCR came from a man in his thirties or forties with glioma. CDR3 sequence reads: CASSRSWTGPNQPQHF. CDR3 coding DNA: TGTGCCAGTAGTAGAAGTTGGACAGGGCCCAATCAGCCCCAGCATTTT.